Listed below are T cell receptor beta chains from one sample, sequenced in a study of shared clonotypes between healthy human individuals. The assay was immunoSEQ multiplex PCR, and TCRdb's table has in-frame clones only and misses some. Of more than 900,000 clones listed, approximately 80% are singletons. Sample: memory CD4+ T cells from PBMCs. These receptors were collected from a man between 18 and 35 years old in good health. Some clones in this sample may be carry-over from other donors' samples. Each CDR3 is given with its conserved first and last residue. Each record gives: V gene, D gene, clone size, J gene, CDR3 protein, CDR3 DNA. The D gene is left open where the match is weak. Clone size is given for some rows only: seen once, a few or many times, or a class if the clone is expanded.

TRBV15	NA	NA	TRBJ2-1	CATSGGPYNEQFF	TGTGCCACCAGCGGGGGACCTTACAATGAGCAGTTCTTC
TRBV28	NA	NA	TRBJ1-3	CACQGALSGNTIYF	TGTGCCTGTCAAGGGGCGTTGAGTGGAAACACCATATATTTT
TRBV7-2	TRBD1	once	TRBJ2-2	CASSLTGTGAGELFF	TGTGCCAGCAGCCTAACAGGGACAGGGGCCGGGGAGCTGTTTTTT
TRBV9	NA	NA	TRBJ2-5	CASSVSGRGGTQYF	TGTGCCAGCAGCGTATCTGGGAGAGGCGGGACCCAGTACTTC
TRBV19	NA	NA	TRBJ1-1	CASSMAYMNTEAFF	TGTGCCAGTAGTATGGCTTACATGAACACTGAAGCTTTCTTT
TRBV6-1	NA	once	TRBJ1-1	CASSEASRNTEAFF	TGTGCCAGCAGTGAAGCGAGTCGGAACACTGAAGCTTTCTTT
TRBV19	NA	NA	TRBJ1-5	CASSTQVGDHHQPQHF	TGTGCCAGTAGTACCCAGGTTGGGGACCACCATCAGCCCCAGCACTTT
TRBV10-3	NA	NA	TRBJ2-1	CAISESGLRVEQFF	TGTGCCATCAGTGAGTCGGGATTGCGCGTAGAGCAGTTCTTC
TRBV28	TRBD2	NA	TRBJ2-5	CASRETSGRKNQETQYF	TGTGCCAGCCGAGAGACTAGCGGGAGGAAAAACCAAGAGACCCAGTACTTC
TRBV4-1	NA	NA	TRBJ2-7	CASSQLIGWAYEQYF	TGCGCCAGCAGCCAATTAATTGGGTGGGCCTACGAGCAGTACTTC
TRBV7-2	NA	NA	TRBJ1-5	CASSFGGADPGPQHF	TGTGCCAGCAGCTTCGGAGGCGCCGATCCGGGACCCCAGCATTTT
TRBV7-8	NA	NA	TRBJ2-7	CASSLARAYEQYF	TGTGCCAGCAGCTTAGCCAGGGCCTACGAGCAGTACTTC
TRBV10-3	TRBD2	NA	TRBJ2-2	CATREREGTGELFF	TGTGCCACCAGGGAACGGGAGGGCACCGGGGAGCTGTTTTTT
TRBV2	NA	NA	TRBJ1-4	CASSDGGLSEKLFF	TGTGCCAGCAGTGACGGGGGGCTAAGTGAAAAACTGTTTTTT
TRBV28	TRBD1	few	TRBJ1-2	CASSAPGQAPWGYTF	TGTGCCAGCAGCGCTCCGGGACAGGCTCCATGGGGCTACACCTTC
TRBV28	NA	few	TRBJ1-2	CASRDNRGYTF	TGTGCCAGCAGAGACAACCGCGGCTACACCTTC
TRBV19	NA	NA	TRBJ2-7	CASSIIVGYEQYF	TGTGCCAGTAGTATAATTGTCGGCTACGAGCAGTACTTC
TRBV11-2	TRBD2	NA	TRBJ2-3	CASSRSGSGTDTQYF	TGTGCCAGCAGTCGTAGCGGGAGTGGGACAGATACGCAGTATTTT
TRBV9	NA	NA	TRBJ2-5	CASSVDSGREETQYF	TGTGCCAGCAGCGTAGACTCGGGCAGGGAAGAGACCCAGTACTTC
TRBV29-1	NA	NA	TRBJ2-3	CSVDESQTDTQYF	TGCAGCGTTGACGAGTCCCAAACAGATACGCAGTATTTT
TRBV14	NA	NA	TRBJ1-1	CASSQDPPMTEAFF	TGTGCCAGCAGCCAAGATCCCCCGATGACTGAAGCTTTCTTT
TRBV19	NA	few	TRBJ1-5	CASSQGGQRGHQPQHF	TGTGCCAGTAGCCAGGGAGGGCAAAGGGGCCATCAGCCCCAGCATTTT
TRBV5-4	TRBD1	once	TRBJ1-2	CASSPGQGALTTYGYTF	TGTGCCAGCAGCCCCGGACAGGGGGCGCTTACAACCTATGGCTACACCTTC
TRBV18	NA	NA	TRBJ2-7	CASSPDSIRGYEQYF	TGTGCCAGCTCACCCGACAGCATACGGGGCTACGAGCAGTACTTC
TRBV13	TRBD2	NA	TRBJ2-2	CASSLSASGRSPTGELFF	TGTGCCAGCAGCTTAAGCGCTAGCGGGAGGTCGCCCACCGGGGAGCTGTTTTTT
TRBV7-2	TRBD2	NA	TRBJ2-7	CASSLGGLAGEYEQYF	TGTGCCAGCAGCTTAGGGGGACTAGCGGGAGAATACGAGCAGTACTTC
TRBV7-9	NA	few	TRBJ1-1	CASSPKGLNTEAFF	TGTGCCAGCAGTCCTAAGGGTCTTAACACTGAAGCTTTCTTT
TRBV11-1	NA	NA	TRBJ2-1	CASSGQRKRDEQFF	TGTGCCAGCTCCGGACAGAGGAAACGCGATGAGCAGTTCTTC
TRBV9	TRBD2	NA	TRBJ2-1	CASSGGSGSQNEQFF	TGTGCCAGCAGCGGTGGTAGCGGGAGTCAGAATGAGCAGTTCTTC
TRBV5-1	NA	NA	TRBJ1-1	CASSLGLNTEAFF	TGCGCCAGCAGCTTGGGCCTGAACACTGAAGCTTTCTTT
TRBV28	NA	NA	TRBJ1-2	CASIPGGGLPGYTF	TGTGCCAGCATCCCCGGGGGCGGCCTACCTGGCTACACCTTC
TRBV14	TRBD2	NA	TRBJ2-3	CASSQAAGGSDTQYF	TGTGCCAGCAGCCAAGCGGCGGGAGGGTCAGATACGCAGTATTTT
TRBV5-1	NA	NA	TRBJ1-2	CASSLERANYGYTF	TGCGCCAGCAGCTTGGAGAGAGCTAACTATGGCTACACCTTC
TRBV9	TRBD1	NA	TRBJ1-1	CASSAYTGGTEAFF	TGTGCCAGCAGCGCTTATACAGGGGGCACTGAAGCTTTCTTT
TRBV29-1	NA	NA	TRBJ2-3	CSVAGPGDTQYF	TGCAGCGTTGCCGGCCCGGGAGATACGCAGTATTTT
TRBV4-2	NA	NA	TRBJ2-1	CASSRTGADGGNEQFF	TGTGCCAGCAGCCGAACAGGGGCGGACGGGGGGAATGAGCAGTTCTTC
TRBV5-4	TRBD1	NA	TRBJ1-1	CASSLAGQGMNTEAFF	TGTGCCAGCAGCTTGGCTGGACAGGGTATGAACACTGAAGCTTTCTTT
TRBV11-2	NA	NA	TRBJ2-7	CASSLIRGTGHTPSYEQYF	TGTGCCAGCAGCTTAATAAGAGGTACTGGACATACCCCTTCCTACGAGCAGTACTTC
TRBV5-5	NA	NA	TRBJ2-5	CASTRGGAGQETQYF	TGTGCCAGCACCCGTGGCGGGGCGGGACAAGAGACCCAGTACTTC
TRBV6-6	NA	NA	TRBJ1-3	CASSYSLGNTIYF	TGTGCCAGCAGTTACTCATTGGGAAACACCATATATTTT
TRBV6-1	TRBD1	NA	TRBJ1-1	CASSLRQGGTEAFF	TGTGCCAGCAGCCTCAGACAGGGTGGCACTGAAGCTTTCTTT
TRBV7-6	TRBD1	NA	TRBJ2-1	CASSPRQGAYEQFF	TGTGCCAGCAGCCCCAGACAGGGGGCCTATGAGCAGTTCTTC
TRBV29-1	NA	few	TRBJ1-1	CSVSSVRETEAFF	TGCAGCGTTTCATCTGTTCGGGAGACTGAAGCTTTCTTT
TRBV5-1	NA	NA	TRBJ2-7	CASSLRAATPYEQYF	TGCGCCAGCAGCTTGAGGGCAGCCACCCCCTACGAGCAGTACTTC
TRBV10-2	NA	NA	TRBJ2-1	CASSVASSYNEQFF	TGCGCCAGCAGTGTGGCCAGCTCCTACAATGAGCAGTTCTTC
TRBV28	TRBD2	NA	TRBJ2-7	CASTSASGTYEQYF	TGTGCCAGCACTTCGGCTAGCGGAACGTACGAGCAGTACTTC
TRBV5-1	NA	NA	TRBJ2-1	CASSLGQGGEQFF	TGCGCCAGCAGCTTGGGCCAGGGCGGGGAGCAGTTCTTC
TRBV2	NA	NA	TRBJ1-1	CASAKLRDTEAFF	TGTGCCAGCGCCAAACTTCGGGACACTGAAGCTTTCTTT
TRBV28	NA	NA	TRBJ1-1	CASSQPGLLAFF	TGTGCCAGCAGCCAGCCAGGGCTTTTAGCTTTCTTT
TRBV7-2	NA	NA	TRBJ2-5	CASSFGEETQYF	TGTGCCAGCAGCTTTGGGGAAGAGACCCAGTACTTC